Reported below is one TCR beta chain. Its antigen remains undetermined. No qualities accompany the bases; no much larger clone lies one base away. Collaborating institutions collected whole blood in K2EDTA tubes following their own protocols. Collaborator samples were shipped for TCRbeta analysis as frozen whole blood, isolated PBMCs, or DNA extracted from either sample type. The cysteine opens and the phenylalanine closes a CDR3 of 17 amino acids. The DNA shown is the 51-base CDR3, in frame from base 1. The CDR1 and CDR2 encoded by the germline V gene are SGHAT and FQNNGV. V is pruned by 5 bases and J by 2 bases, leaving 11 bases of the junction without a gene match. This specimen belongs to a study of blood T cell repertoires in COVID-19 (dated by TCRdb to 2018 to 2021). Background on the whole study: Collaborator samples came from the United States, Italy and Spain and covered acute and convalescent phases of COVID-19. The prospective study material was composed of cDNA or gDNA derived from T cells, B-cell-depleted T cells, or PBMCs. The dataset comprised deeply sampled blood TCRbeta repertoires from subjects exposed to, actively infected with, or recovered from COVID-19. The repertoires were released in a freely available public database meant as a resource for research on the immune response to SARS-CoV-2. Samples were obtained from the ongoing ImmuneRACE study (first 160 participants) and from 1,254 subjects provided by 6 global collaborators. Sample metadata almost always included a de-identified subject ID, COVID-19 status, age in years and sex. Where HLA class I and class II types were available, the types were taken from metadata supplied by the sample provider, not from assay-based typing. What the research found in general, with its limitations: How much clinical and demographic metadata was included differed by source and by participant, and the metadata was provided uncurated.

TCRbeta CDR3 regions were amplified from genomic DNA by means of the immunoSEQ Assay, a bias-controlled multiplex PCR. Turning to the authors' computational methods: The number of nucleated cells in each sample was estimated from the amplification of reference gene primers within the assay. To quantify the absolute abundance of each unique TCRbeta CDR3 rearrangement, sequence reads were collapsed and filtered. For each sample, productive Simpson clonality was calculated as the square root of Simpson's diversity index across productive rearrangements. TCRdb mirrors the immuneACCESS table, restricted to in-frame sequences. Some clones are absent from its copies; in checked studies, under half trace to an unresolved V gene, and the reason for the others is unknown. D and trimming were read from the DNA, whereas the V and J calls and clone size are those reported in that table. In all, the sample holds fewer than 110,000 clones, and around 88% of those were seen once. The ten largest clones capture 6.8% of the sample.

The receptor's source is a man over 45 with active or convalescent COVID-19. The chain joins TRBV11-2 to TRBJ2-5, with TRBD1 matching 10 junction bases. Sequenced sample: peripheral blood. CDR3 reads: CASSLSPGTGAQETQYF. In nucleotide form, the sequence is TGTGCCAGCAGCCTATCCCCTGGGACAGGGGCTCAAGAGACCCAGTACTTC.